The subject of this entry is one T cell receptor (beta chain). Its antigen is not yet known. Base qualities are not at hand, and no much larger clone is one base apart. The cohort was made up of 500 to 800 healthy bone marrow donors. Cohort members were all nominally healthy when sampled, although unrecorded immune exposures were likely present. The donor tested CMV seropositive, placing the donor among the roughly 300 seropositive members of the cohort. Every donor gave a peripheral blood sample, and the peripheral blood mononuclear cells from that sample were used for TCR beta sequencing. The Qiagen DNeasy Blood Extraction Kit was used to extract genomic DNA from the blood cell samples. The method was the immunoSEQ multiplex PCR assay. A mixture of 60 forward primers for TCR Vbeta segments and 13 reverse primers for TCR Jbeta segments was used in the multiplex PCR. The CDR3 region of rearranged TCR beta genes was amplified from genomic DNA with a multiplex PCR assay. The Illumina HiSeq System was used to sequence the amplified TCR beta libraries as 87-base-pair reads. For the original study's pipeline: A later analysis tallied 75 million to 95 million unique TCR beta chains across the 666 repertoires, and around 10 million of those chains were shared by two or more donors. Raw reads were error-corrected and collapsed into unique sequences by a nearest-neighbor algorithm in which closely related sequences were merged to remove PCR and sequencing errors. Alignment of CDR3 sequences to IMGT reference sequences was used to assign V, D and J gene segments. For a sequence to be retained, a match of at least six nucleotides was required to both a V gene segment and a J gene segment. Rearrangements were called productive when the CDR3 lacked stop codons and stayed in frame with V and J; all others were non-productive. Following IMGT convention, CDR3 was defined as the stretch from the second conserved V-encoded cysteine to the conserved J-encoded phenylalanine. In an earlier analysis of around 570 of the donors, sequences lacking an unambiguous match to a single V gene segment were excluded. An earlier analysis of over 450 of the donors classified V segments as functional when productive rearrangements were above 56.7% and as segregating when the standard deviation between donors was above 5%. To diagnose cytomegalovirus status from the catalog of TCR beta chain sequences, a statistical classification framework was built. V and J gene assignment, in a later analysis, came from comparing TCR nucleotide sequences with IMGT/GENE-DB human TR gene sequences. The TCRdist pipeline was used in a later analysis to assign CDR3 sequences and most-parsimonious VDJ recombination scenarios. In a later analysis, each TCR beta chain was defined by its CDR3 amino acid sequence together with its V-gene family, and reads without a unique V-gene family were excluded. In a later analysis, 500 to 650 highly shared, low-generation-probability nucleotide sequences were removed to address suspected cross-contamination and a sequencing artifact. In a later analysis, a clonal expansion index for each public chain was calculated from normalized within-repertoire ranks of inferred template counts. A later analysis computed generation probabilities with a VDJ recombination model fitted to out-of-frame rearrangements, and checked the results against IGoR. In a later analysis, TCR-TCR, TCR-HLA and TCR-CMV co-occurrence was scored with hypergeometric tests, and a repertoire-size bias correction was applied to TCR pairs. A later analysis estimated false discovery rates by permuting HLA or CMV assignments 20 times. A later analysis grouped co-occurring TCRs with DBSCAN, adding TCRdist sequence similarity when clustering within HLA-allele-positive subsets. Co-occurrence clustering excluded repertoires with fewer than 30,000 or more than 120,000 public chains, plus five with anomalous nucleotide sharing. TCRdb limited this immuneACCESS table to in-frame rearrangements with V and J called. A share of clones is missing; checked studies link under half to unresolved V genes, and the rest is unexplained. V and J calls and clone size are given by that table; D and trimming were obtained from the DNA. The sample table records some 200,000 clones; roughly 10% of these occur just once. The ten top clones hold 1% to 1.5% of the sample.

The data originate from a study of cytomegalovirus exposure and HLA in healthy donors (dated by TCRdb to the late 2010s). Looking at the study overall: An earlier analysis of 587 of the donors reported around 280 Gb of sequence data and 95 million to 130 million unique TCR beta sequences obtained from about 170 million T cells. An early release covering around 630 HLA-typed donors comprised 300 to 350 gigabases of sequencing data and tens of millions of unique TCR sequences. Of the roughly 430 genotyped donors, about 80% fell in the genetic ancestry cluster associated with self-reported Caucasian donors. The aim of the study was to test whether cataloging public T cell receptors could identify signatures of past pathogen exposure. The T cell repertoires of several hundred subjects were profiled by immunosequencing and related to cytomegalovirus serostatus. Besides the first cohort of under 700 subjects, a separate validation cohort made up of 120 different subjects was used. To predict cytomegalovirus infection status, the study brought together high-throughput TCR immunosequencing, statistical association of individual TCRs with disease status, and machine learning. In a later analysis, previously published TCR beta repertoires from several hundred donors were re-analyzed and high-resolution HLA genotyping was added so that TCR occurrence patterns could be studied. In the later analysis, no new phenotypic data were used to find candidate immune exposures; instead, reliance was placed on TCR beta sequences and their occurrence across donors. To decide whether each TCR beta V gene segment behaved as functional or pseudogenic, an earlier analysis of fewer than 750 of the donors relied on high-throughput TCR beta sequencing. Donor age, sex, ethnicity and CMV serostatus were compiled alongside the repertoire data. In a later genetic analysis, genome-wide SNP genotypes for about 55% of the roughly 670 donors were used, and that subset was treated as a discovery cohort. Every repertoire in the discovery cohort had been generated on one and the same sequencing platform. Class I and class II HLA loci were covered by the typing at four-digit resolution. The number of typed donors differed by locus: about 620-630 for A, B, C, DRB1 and DQB1; approximately 540 for DQA1; some 590 for DPA1; and about 450 for DPB1. Four to six DR-DQ haplotypes were handled as single units for association and clustering, since linkage in the cohort was strong. On average, around 240,000 unique TCR beta nucleotide sequences were sequenced per donor among 398 genotyped donors of the cohort, with roughly 20% of those sequences being non-productive.

The paper as a whole reports these results and caveats: Cytomegalovirus status was reported to be diagnosed by the classifier with high specificity and sensitivity in both the original and validation cohorts. Only TCR beta chains were sequenced in this cohort, and the absence of alpha or paired-chain data limited detectable features. A further reported finding was that TCR beta sequences accurately predicted the HLA-A and HLA-B alleles for most subjects in the first cohort. In a later analysis, the rate of TCR association differed among HLA loci, with DRB1 alleles having the most associated TCRs and HLA-C alleles having the fewest. In a later analysis, over 15,000 TCR beta sequences were associated with specific HLA alleles at a false discovery rate of 0.05. Broadly in line with IMGT annotations, most TCR beta V segments showed up in productive rearrangements about 90% or about 30% of the time in an earlier analysis of some 590 of the donors. In a later genetic analysis, a missense DCLRE1C variant was associated with V-gene and J-gene trimming of TCR beta chains, and the association was replicated in an independent cohort. Because HLA typing was missing for some donors at each locus, association tests included only the typed subset. A cluster of highly shared sequence variants was judged likely to be a technical artifact of the sequencing pipeline. Presence/absence analyses assumed roughly uniform sequencing depth across donors, an assumption that may not hold. The earlier analysis of some 560 of the donors excluded seventeen rarely observed V segments, including chromosome 9 orphons, because counts were too low. The only immune exposure information available for the cohort was CMV serostatus. According to a later genetic analysis, donors in an Asian-associated ancestry cluster had fewer N-insertions in productive TCRs than the roughly 660-donor mean. Across donors, most TCR sequences were observed very rarely, whereas some public TCRs were present in many individuals. Some IMGT-functional V segments, including TRBV6-2 and TRBV6-3, could not be distinguished by the 87-base-pair reads and were therefore excluded. The authors suggested that the approach could potentially be generalized to other disease states and immunological phenotypes. In a later analysis, HLA-associated TCR beta chains were found to be more clonally expanded and to have lower generation probabilities than equally common non-associated chains. When HLA alleles, especially DR and DQ, strongly co-occurred, attributing TCR associations to individual alleles was difficult. According to a later analysis, parvovirus B19, influenza, CMV and Epstein-Barr virus appeared linked to several top co-occurrence clusters. A later analysis found that most CMV-associated TCR beta chains appeared HLA-restricted, with HLA associations seemingly driven largely by CMV exposure. A few of the identified cytomegalovirus-associated TCR beta chains were confirmed in vitro to be specific for cytomegalovirus antigens. The study gave a list of about 170 TCR beta chains associated with cytomegalovirus. Linkage disequilibrium might explain the correlated functional status among segregating V segments, but an unknown experimental factor could not be excluded.

Measured from the cysteine to the phenylalanine, the CDR3 is 17 residues long. CDR3 DNA is the only sequence kept; it has 51 bases, read in frame from the first base. V loses 4 bases of germline sequence and J loses 2 bases, and the interval between the two ends is 15 bases. The CDR1 and CDR2 encoded by the germline V gene (reference sequence) are LNHDA and SQIVND. The sequence links TRBV19 to TRBJ2-6; TRBD2 is a possible D gene, resting on 5 matching bases. The clonotype was recovered from a woman in her twenties or thirties in good health and CMV-seropositive. The sample comprised PBMCs. The CDR3 here reads CASSSLWERAGANVLTF. DNA sequence: TGTGCCAGTAGTAGTTTGTGGGAGAGGGCTGGGGCCAACGTCCTGACTTTC. Beyond the CDR3, the reference TRBV19 and TRBJ2-6 genes provide the residues; the full variable domain reads: DGGITQSPKYLFRKEGQNVTLSCEQNLNHDAMYWYRQDPGQGLRLIYYSQIVNDFQKGDIAEGYSVSREKKESFPLTVTSAQKNPTAFYLCASSSLWERAGANVLTFGAGSRLTVL.